The entry that follows covers one TCR beta chain sequence. CDR1 LNHDA and CDR2 SQIVND come from the germline V gene (reference sequence). This CDR3 region has 12 residues. V was clipped by 4 bases and J by 6 bases, with 8 bases between them. The data belong to a study of T cell clonotyping in hematopoietic cell transplantation. Produced via immunoSEQ multiplex PCR; TCRdb's table is partial and in-frame only. Among about 69,000 clones listed, 94% were seen once. The TCR sequence derives from a man in his fifties or sixties in good health. Some clones in this sample may be carry-over from other donors' samples. This chain connects TRBV19 to TRBJ2-3, with no clear D. Source material: peripheral blood mononuclear cells. The CDR3 spells CASSTLADTQYF. As DNA, the CDR3 is TGTGCCAGTAGTACCCTGGCGGATACGCAGTATTTT.